Presented here are 13 T cell receptor beta chains from one specimen sequenced in a study of shared clonotypes between healthy human individuals. Terminally differentiated effector memory CD45RA+ cells were excluded by CCR7 positive selection of CD45RO-negative cells. The table came from immunoSEQ multiplex PCR; TCRdb's copy has only in-frame clones and leaves some out. This sample yields about 800,000 clones, of which 96% are seen a single time; around 0.21% belongs to the top ten. The sample comprised naive CD8+ T cells sorted from blood. The receptors originated from a man aged 25 to 40 in good health.

CDR3 residues: CASSLPWTGANYGYTF. The CDR3, as DNA: TGTGCCAGCAGTCTACCCTGGACGGGCGCTAACTATGGCTACACCTTC. The gene calls are TRBV28 and TRBJ1-2, with unresolved D. The CDR3 runs to 16 residues. Germline V CDR1 and CDR2: MDHEN, SYDVKM. Trimming cost V 5 bases and J 0 bases, with 16 bases left between them.

The gene calls are TRBV5-8 and TRBJ2-4; TRBD2 matches 10 bases. V was pared by 0 bases and J by 2 bases, with 2 bases of the junction left unmatched. The CDR3 has 16 residues. Germline CDR1 and CDR2: SGHTS and YDEGEE. The CDR3 is CASSLVAGGSKNIQYF. The CDR3 DNA follows: TGTGCCAGCAGCTTGGTAGCGGGAGGATCCAAAAACATTCAGTACTTC.

The chain combines TRBV7-9 with TRBJ2-6, with 9 bases that match TRBD1. J was trimmed by 0 bases and V by 4 bases; bases with no gene match: 10. The CDR3 spans 19 residues. The V gene's germline CDR1 is SEHNR and CDR2 FQNEAQ (reference sequence). The CDR3 nucleotides read TGTGCCAGCAGCTCAGAGGGACAGGGAGAACTCTCTGGGGCCAACGTCCTGACTTTC. It specifies CASSSEGQGELSGANVLTF.

The CDR3 loop is CASSDLAVLYNEQFF. The CDR3 coding sequence is TGTGCCAGCAGTGACCTGGCCGTGCTCTACAATGAGCAGTTCTTC. The chain carries TRBV6-1 and TRBJ2-1, with D hard to call. Germline CDR1 reads MNHNS; CDR2 reads SASEGT. V dropped 3 bases and J dropped 3 bases, with 12 bases sitting between them. CDR3 length: 15 residues.

The chain uses TRBV9 and TRBJ1-5, with D unclear. Per germline, CDR1 SGDLS and CDR2 YYNGEE. The germline V and J ends were trimmed by 0 bases and 0 bases, with 13 bases remaining between them. The CDR3 has 17 amino acids. In DNA, the CDR3 is TGTGCCAGCAGCGTAGAGGGCGGGATTTATAGCAATCAGCCCCAGCATTTT. Protein sequence: CASSVEGGIYSNQPQHF.

This chain links TRBV7-6 with TRBJ2-1; no clear D. Germline CDR1 SGHVS, CDR2 FNYEAQ. This CDR3 comprises 14 residues. Deletions cut 3 bases from V and 4 bases from J, with 10 bases between. The CDR3 is CASSFRDSYNEQFF. The CDR3 DNA reads as TGTGCCAGCAGCTTTCGAGACTCGTACAATGAGCAGTTCTTC.

The gene calls are TRBV7-9 and TRBJ1-3; D is uncertain. The CDR3 has 13 residues. Germline V gene lookup returns CDR1 SEHNR and CDR2 FQNEAQ (reference sequence). Between the trimmed V and J ends, which lost 7 bases and 1 base, there was a span of 8 bases. CDR3 sequence: CASIGGSGNTIYF. CDR3 coding DNA: TGTGCCAGCATCGGAGGATCTGGAAACACCATATATTTT.

CDR3 in DNA: TGTGCCAGCAGCAACCCGGTGGGTAGCGGCTCCTACAATGAGCAGTTCTTC. Protein product: CASSNPVGSGSYNEQFF. This chain uses TRBV7-2 with TRBJ2-1; perhaps TRBD2 as D (6 bases). CDR1 and CDR2 from the germline V gene are SGHTA and FQGNSA. The CDR3 has 17 amino acids. The V and J ends lost 5 bases and 0 bases respectively, with 17 bases between them.

This chain links TRBV27 with TRBJ2-1; D remains ambiguous. Germline V gene lookup returns CDR1 MNHEY and CDR2 SMNVEV (reference sequence). This CDR3 comprises 15 residues. V shed 5 bases and J shed 2 bases, with 13 bases lying between them. DNA of the CDR3: TGTGCCAGCAGTACGCTAAAAAACGCCTACAATGAGCAGTTCTTC. Protein product: CASSTLKNAYNEQFF.

This rearrangement joins TRBV5-4 to TRBJ2-1, with 13 bases lining up with TRBD2. The trim removed 2 bases at V and 3 bases at J, leaving 8 bases unmatched. There are 18 residues in the CDR3. The germline CDR1 and CDR2 sequences are SGHNT and YYREEE (reference sequence). Here the CDR3 DNA reads TGTGCCAGCAGCTTAGACGGACTAGCGGGAGACCTCTACAATGAGCAGTTCTTC. It specifies CASSLDGLAGDLYNEQFF. Using reference TRBV5-4 and TRBJ2-1 for the parts outside the CDR3, the full variable domain is ETGVTQSPTHLIKTRGQQVTLRCSSQSGHNTVSWYQQALGQGPQFIFQYYREEENGRGNFPPRFSGLQFPNYSSELNVNALELDDSALYLCASSLDGLAGDLYNEQFFGPGTRLTVL.

The V call is TRBV15, the J call TRBJ2-1; no firm D call. CDR1 and CDR2 from the germline V gene are LNHNV and YYDKDF (reference sequence). Trimming left V 1 base short and J 8 bases short, with 21 bases between. This CDR3 contains 17 residues. The CDR3 bases are TGTGCCACCAGCAGAGGCCTCAGTCCTACTCCGTCGGATGAGCAGTTCTTC. Its protein product is CATSRGLSPTPSDEQFF.

The chain employs TRBV7-6 and TRBJ2-1; D uncertain. The CDR3 consists of 17 residues. Looked up from germline, CDR1 is SGHVS and CDR2 is FNYEAQ. Trimming took 1 base from V and 0 from J, leaving 13 bases between them. CDR3 DNA: TGTGCCAGCAGCTTAGGCCCCGCACGGAGCTCCTACAATGAGCAGTTCTTC. Amino acid sequence: CASSLGPARSSYNEQFF.

The V call is TRBV4-1, the J call TRBJ2-7; 9 bases line up with TRBD1. V gave up 4 bases and J gave up 5 bases; unmatched junction bases: 6. The CDR3 spans 14 residues. CDR1 and CDR2 from the germline V gene are MGHRA and YSYEKL. CDR3 region: CASSPRDRVHEQYF. In DNA form, the CDR3 reads TGCGCCAGCAGCCCACGGGACAGGGTCCACGAGCAGTACTTC.